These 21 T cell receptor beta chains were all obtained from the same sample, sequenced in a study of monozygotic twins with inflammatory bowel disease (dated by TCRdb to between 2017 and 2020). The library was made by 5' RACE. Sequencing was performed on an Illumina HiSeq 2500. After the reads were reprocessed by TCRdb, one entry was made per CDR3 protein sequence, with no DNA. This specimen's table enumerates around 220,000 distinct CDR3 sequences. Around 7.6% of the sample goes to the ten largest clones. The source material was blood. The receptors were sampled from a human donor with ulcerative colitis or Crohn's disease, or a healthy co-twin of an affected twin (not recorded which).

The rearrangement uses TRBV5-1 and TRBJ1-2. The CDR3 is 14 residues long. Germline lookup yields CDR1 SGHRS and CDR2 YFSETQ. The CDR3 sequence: CASSLEGNHYGYTF.

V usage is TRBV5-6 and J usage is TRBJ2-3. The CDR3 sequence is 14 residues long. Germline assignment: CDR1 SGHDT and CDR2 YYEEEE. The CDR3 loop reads CASSSSQASDTQYF. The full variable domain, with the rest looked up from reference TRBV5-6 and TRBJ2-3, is DAGVTQSPTHLIKTRGQQVTLRCSPKSGHDTVSWYQQALGQGPQFIFQYYEEEERQRGNFPDRFSGHQFPNYSSELNVNALLLGDSALYLCASSSSQASDTQYFGPGTRLTVL.

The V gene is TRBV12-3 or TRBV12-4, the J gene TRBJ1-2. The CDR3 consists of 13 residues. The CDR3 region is CASSRNMNYGYTF.

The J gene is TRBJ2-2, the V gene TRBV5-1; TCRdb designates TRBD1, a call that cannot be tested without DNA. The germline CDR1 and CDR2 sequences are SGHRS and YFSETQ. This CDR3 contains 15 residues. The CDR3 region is CASATRDRNTGELFF.

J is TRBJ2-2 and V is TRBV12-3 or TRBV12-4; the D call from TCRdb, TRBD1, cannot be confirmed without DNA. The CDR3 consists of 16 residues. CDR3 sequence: CASSPGNREVTGELFF.

The CDR3 loop is CASSPGVVYEQYF. This chain links TRBV7-8 with TRBJ2-7; with no DNA, the TCRdb D assignment of TRBD1 cannot be verified. CDR1 is SGHVS and CDR2 is FQNEAQ in the germline V gene. The CDR3 spans 13 residues.

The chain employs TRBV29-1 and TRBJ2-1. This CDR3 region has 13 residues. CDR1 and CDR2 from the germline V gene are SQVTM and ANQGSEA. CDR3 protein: CSVGGEFYNEQFF.

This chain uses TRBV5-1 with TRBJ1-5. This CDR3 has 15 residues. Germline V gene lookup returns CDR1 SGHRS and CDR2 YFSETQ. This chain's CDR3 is CASSLAGSPNQPQHF.

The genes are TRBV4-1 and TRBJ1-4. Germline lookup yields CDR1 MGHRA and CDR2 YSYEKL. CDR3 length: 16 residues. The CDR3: CASSQDGGRVPEKLFF.

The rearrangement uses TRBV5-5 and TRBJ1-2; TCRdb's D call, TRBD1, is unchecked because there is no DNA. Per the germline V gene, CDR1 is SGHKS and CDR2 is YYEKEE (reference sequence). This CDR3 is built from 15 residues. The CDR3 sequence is CASSSQGQSNYGYTF.

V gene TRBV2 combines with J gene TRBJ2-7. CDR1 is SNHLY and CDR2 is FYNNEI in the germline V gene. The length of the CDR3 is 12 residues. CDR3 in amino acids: CASSERGYEQYF.

The CDR3: CASSQRQGNQPQHF. The gene calls are TRBV6-6 and TRBJ1-5; lacking DNA, the TRBD1 call made by TCRdb goes unchecked. The germline gives CDR1 MNHNY, CDR2 SVGAGI (reference sequence). The CDR3 extends over 14 amino acids.

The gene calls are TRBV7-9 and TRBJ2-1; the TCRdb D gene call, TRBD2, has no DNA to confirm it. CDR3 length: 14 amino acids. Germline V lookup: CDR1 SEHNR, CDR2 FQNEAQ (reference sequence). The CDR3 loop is CASSPGQREGGQFF.

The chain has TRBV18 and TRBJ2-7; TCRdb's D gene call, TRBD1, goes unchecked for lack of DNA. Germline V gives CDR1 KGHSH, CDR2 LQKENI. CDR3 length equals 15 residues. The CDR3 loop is CASSPGDRVDYEQYF.

The CDR3 protein is CASSVAPLAGVGNEQFF. The chain couples TRBV9 to TRBJ2-1; TCRdb calls TRBD2, which cannot be checked without DNA. Germline assignment: CDR1 SGDLS and CDR2 YYNGEE. CDR3 length equals 17 residues.

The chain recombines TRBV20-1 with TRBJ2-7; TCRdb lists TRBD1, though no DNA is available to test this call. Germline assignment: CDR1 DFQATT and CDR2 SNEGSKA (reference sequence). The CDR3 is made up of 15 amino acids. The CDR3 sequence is CSAVGQTLGAYEQYF.

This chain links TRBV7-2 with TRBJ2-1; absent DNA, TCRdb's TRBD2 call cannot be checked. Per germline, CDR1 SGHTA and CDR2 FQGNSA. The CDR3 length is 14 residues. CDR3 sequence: CASSLLGGANEQFF.

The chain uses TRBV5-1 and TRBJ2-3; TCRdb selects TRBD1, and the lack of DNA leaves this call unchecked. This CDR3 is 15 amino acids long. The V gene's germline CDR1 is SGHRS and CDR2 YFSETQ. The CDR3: CASSRQGAREDTQYF.

The CDR3 spells CASTSGRAKGEQFF. V and J are TRBV6-1 and TRBJ2-1; the D call of TRBD2 rests on TCRdb alone, since no DNA is present to check it. Germline CDR1 MNHNS, CDR2 SASEGT. The CDR3 contains 14 residues.

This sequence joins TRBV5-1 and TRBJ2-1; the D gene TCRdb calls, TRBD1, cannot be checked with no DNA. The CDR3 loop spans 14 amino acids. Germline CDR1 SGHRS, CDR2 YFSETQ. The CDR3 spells CASSLDRSVGEQFF. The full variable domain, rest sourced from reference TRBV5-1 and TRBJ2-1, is KAGVTQTPRYLIKTRGQQVTLSCSPISGHRSVSWYQQTPGQGLQFLFEYFSETQRNKGNFPGRFSGRQFSNSRSEMNVSTLELGDSALYLCASSLDRSVGEQFFGPGTRLTVL.

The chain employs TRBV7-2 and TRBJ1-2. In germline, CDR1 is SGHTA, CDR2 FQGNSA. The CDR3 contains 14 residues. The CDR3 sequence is CASSAYGVDYGYTF.